This entry features one TCR beta chain sequence. Its antigen is not known. Germline V gene lookup returns CDR1 SNHLY and CDR2 FYNNEI. The CDR3 has 14 amino acids. With 6 bases removed from V and 0 bases from J, the gap between germline ends came to 6 bases. The data were obtained in a study of T cell repertoires in ileal Crohn's disease. The overall study: About half of patients got postoperative therapy: about twelve thiopurines, fewer than 20 anti-TNF.

Each sample's TCRB immunosequencing used around 500 nanograms of biopsy DNA. Libraries were prepared by immunoSEQ multiplex PCR; TCRdb keeps only in-frame clonotypes and omits some of them. Of some 10,000 clones in the sample, roughly 80% were seen once. The study's findings and limits: Clonal expansions were more frequent in active smokers than non-smokers at surgery.

Time point of the sample: neoterminal ileum biopsy at postoperative endoscopy, about 6 months after surgery. This receptor was identified in an adult with Crohn's disease. The rearrangement uses TRBV2 and TRBJ2-6; D not certain. The source material was ileal tissue. CDR3 amino acids: CASSSSSGANVLTF. The CDR3 DNA reads as TGTGCCAGCAGCTCCAGCTCTGGGGCCAACGTCCTGACTTTC.